This T cell receptor beta chain was profiled in a study of Graves' ophthalmopathy and Graves' hyperthyroidism. V dropped 4 bases and J dropped 2; count of bases not matched to a gene: 8. The CDR3 runs to 15 residues. Germline-derived CDR1 and CDR2 are SGHTA and FQGNSA. At least ten counts were recorded for this clonotype. From RNA, the CDR3 regions of TCR beta chains were amplified and sequenced. The authors performed first-round RT-PCR with HTBI primers and then a second-round multiplex PCR. TCRdb used MiXCR to reprocess the multiplex PCR reads, holding one entry per CDR3 protein. This sample has about 660,000 distinct CDR3 sequences; 35% to 50% occur once, and the top ten carry more than 3%.

The V call is TRBV7-2, the J call TRBJ2-7; 7 bases fit TRBD1. Sequencing was carried out using peripheral blood. The TCR was taken from an adult man with Graves' ophthalmopathy. The CDR3 loop reads CASSSYGTAAYEQYF. As DNA, the CDR3 is TGTGCCAGCAGCTCGTACGGGACAGCCGCCTACGAGCAGTACTTC. The full variable domain, in which reference TRBV7-2 and TRBJ2-7 provide the parts outside the CDR3, is GAGVSQSPSNKVTEKGKDVELRCDPISGHTALYWYRQSLGQGLEFLIYFQGNSAPDKSGLPSDRFSAERTGGSVSTLTIQRTQQEDSAVYLCASSSYGTAAYEQYFGPGTRLTVT.